The following is a TCR beta chain sequence with its context. Its antigen is not known. This sample is part of a study of metastatic and nonmetastatic thyroid tumors. Study in general: For malignant and benign thyroid patients, tumor or nodule tissue and blood were the sources whose repertoires were compared. The study's findings and limits: Significantly higher TCR beta diversity was reportedly seen in malignant thyroid tumors than benign nodules, in blood and tumor.

Germline V lookup: CDR1 MNHEY, CDR2 SVGAGI. V shed 4 bases and J shed 2 bases, with 8 bases lying between them. CDR3 length equals 14 residues. TCRdb re-called the PCR reads with MiXCR. The data show around 16,000 clones, around a third seen once. All patients reached thyroid surgery having received no treatment beforehand. This sequence originates from a male donor with papillary thyroid cancer or a benign thyroid nodule (not recorded which). Some clones in this sample may be carry-over from other donors' samples. The specimen was tumor tissue. The chain employs TRBV6-5 and TRBJ2-2; D is possibly TRBD1 (5 bases). The CDR3 bases are TGTGCCAGCAGTTTCCAGGGAAACACCGGGGAGCTGTTTTTT. This codes for CASSFQGNTGELFF.